The T cell receptor (beta chain) described here comes from a study of shared T cell receptors in the human thymus. The protocol was immunoSEQ multiplex PCR, while the TCRdb copy is restricted to in-frame clones and leaves out a portion. This sample has hundreds of thousands of clones, with around 89% found just once. This CDR3 is built from 17 residues. The germline V gene encodes CDR1 SEHNR and CDR2 FQNEAQ (reference sequence). With 4 bases removed from V and 3 bases from J, the gap between germline ends came to 21 bases. In addition, the sample was reused for a study of human thymus T cells. This second report adds: Healthy Finnish infants undergoing corrective surgery for congenital heart defects were the donors. Resections were taken during corrective heart surgery, and the thymus tissue came from these.

The TCR sequence derives from a boy under two years old with a congenital heart defect. The chain has TRBV7-9 and TRBJ1-1; D is unclear. Material: thymocytes. For the CDR3, the DNA is TGTGCCAGCAGCTCTGCCCTATGTGCGCGCGGGGACACTGAAGCTTTCTTT. Its protein product is CASSSALCARGDTEAFF.